This T cell receptor beta chain was captured in a study of blood T cell repertoires in COVID-19. The data were produced by immunoSEQ multiplex PCR, yet TCRdb's version contains in-frame clones alone and is incomplete. This table has approximately 360,000 clones, more than 75% appearing once. V lost 4 bases, J lost 8 bases, and 14 bases lay in between. Germline-derived CDR1 and CDR2 are SQVTM and ANQGSEA. The CDR3 consists of 12 residues. The specimen sequenced was PBMCs or T cells enriched from blood (not recorded which). The clonotype originates from a man aged 40-49 years in a cohort exposed to, infected with or recovered from COVID-19 (not recorded which). The chain has TRBV29-1 and TRBJ1-2, with D tentatively TRBD1 (6 bases). The CDR3 protein is CSVVRGARGYTF. The CDR3 bases are TGCAGCGTTGTACGGGGGGCGCGAGGCTACACCTTC.